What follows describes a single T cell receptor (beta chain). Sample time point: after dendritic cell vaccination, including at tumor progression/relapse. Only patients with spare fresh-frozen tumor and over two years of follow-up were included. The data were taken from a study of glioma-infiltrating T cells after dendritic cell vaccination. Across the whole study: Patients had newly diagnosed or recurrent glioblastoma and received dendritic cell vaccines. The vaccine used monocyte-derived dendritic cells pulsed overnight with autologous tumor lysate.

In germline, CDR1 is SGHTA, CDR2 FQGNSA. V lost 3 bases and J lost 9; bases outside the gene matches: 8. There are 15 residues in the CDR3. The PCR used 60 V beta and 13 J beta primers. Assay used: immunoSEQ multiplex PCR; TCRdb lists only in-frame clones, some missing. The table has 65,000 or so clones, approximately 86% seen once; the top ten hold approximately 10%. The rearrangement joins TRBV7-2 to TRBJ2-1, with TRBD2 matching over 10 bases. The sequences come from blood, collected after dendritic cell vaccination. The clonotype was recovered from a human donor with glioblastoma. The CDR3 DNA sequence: TGTGCCAGCAGCTTCACTAGCGGGACCGGTAGTGAGCAGTTCTTC. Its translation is CASSFTSGTGSEQFF.